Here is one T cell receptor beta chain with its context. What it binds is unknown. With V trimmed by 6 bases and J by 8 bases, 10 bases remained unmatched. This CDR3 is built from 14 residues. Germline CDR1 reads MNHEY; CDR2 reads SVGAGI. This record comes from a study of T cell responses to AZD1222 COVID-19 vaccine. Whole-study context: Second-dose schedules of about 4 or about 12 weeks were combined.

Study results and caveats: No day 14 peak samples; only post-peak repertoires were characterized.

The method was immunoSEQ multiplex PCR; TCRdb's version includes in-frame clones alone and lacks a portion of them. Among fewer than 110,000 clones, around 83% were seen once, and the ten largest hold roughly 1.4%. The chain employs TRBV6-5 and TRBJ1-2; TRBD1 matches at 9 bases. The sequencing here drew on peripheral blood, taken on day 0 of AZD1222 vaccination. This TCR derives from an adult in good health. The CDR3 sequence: CASRTGGGLRGYTF. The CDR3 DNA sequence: TGTGCCAGCAGAACAGGGGGCGGTCTGAGGGGCTACACCTTC.